The clone carrying this T cell receptor (beta chain) has just a few counts. A read error may produce the germline difference seen at one junction end. This specimen belongs to a study of blood T cell repertoires in COVID-19. At the level of the study: COVID-19 samples collected from the United States, Italy and Spain covered acute and convalescent phases. PBMCs, B-cell-depleted T cells, or T cells were the source of the cDNA or gDNA that made up the material.

Sequenced by immunoSEQ multiplex PCR; TCRdb stores in-frame clones only, minus some. Of roughly 280,000 clones listed, around 87% are singletons. This CDR3 spans 12 amino acids. Everyone who took part was roughly 18 to 89 years old, and they came from 20 to 25 US areas. Cohort placement rested on clinical history that participants reported themselves. The source material was PBMCs or T cells enriched from blood (not recorded which). The V gene is TRBV12-3 or TRBV12-4, the J gene TRBJ1-2, with D hard to call. The source is a woman between 18 and 29 years old who had recovered from COVID-19. CDR3 region: CASSREGYGYTF. DNA for the CDR3: TGCGCCAGCAGCCGGGAGGGCTATGGCTACACCTTC.